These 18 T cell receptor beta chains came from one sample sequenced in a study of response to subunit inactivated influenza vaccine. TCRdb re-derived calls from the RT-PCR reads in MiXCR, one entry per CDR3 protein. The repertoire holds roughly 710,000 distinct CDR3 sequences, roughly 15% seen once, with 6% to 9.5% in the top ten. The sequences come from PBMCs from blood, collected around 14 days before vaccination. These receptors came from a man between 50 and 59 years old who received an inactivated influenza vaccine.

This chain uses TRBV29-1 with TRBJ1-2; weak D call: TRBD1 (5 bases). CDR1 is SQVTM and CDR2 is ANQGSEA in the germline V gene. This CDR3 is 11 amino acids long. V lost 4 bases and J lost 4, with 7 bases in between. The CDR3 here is CSVGQSYGYTF. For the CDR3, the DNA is TGCAGCGTTGGACAGTCCTATGGCTACACCTTC.

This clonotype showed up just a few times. CDR3 protein: CASSQEAGGFYNEQFF. In nucleotides, the CDR3 is TGTGCCAGCAGCCAAGAGGCGGGGGGGTTTTACAATGAGCAGTTCTTC. The genes are TRBV4-2 and TRBJ2-1; 9 nucleotides match TRBD2. This CDR3 comprises 16 residues. Germline CDR1 and CDR2: LGHNA and YNFKEQ. The V and J ends lost 0 bases and 4 bases, in that order; junction bases with no gene match: 4.

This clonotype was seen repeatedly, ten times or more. This CDR3 is CASSLIEGTEAFF. CDR3 nucleotides: TGCGCCAGCAGCTTGATCGAGGGCACTGAAGCTTTCTTT. The chain uses TRBV5-1 and TRBJ1-1, with D hard to call. Trimming removed 1 base from V and 4 bases from J, with 8 bases in between. This CDR3 has 13 residues. Per the germline V gene, CDR1 is SGHRS and CDR2 is YFSETQ.

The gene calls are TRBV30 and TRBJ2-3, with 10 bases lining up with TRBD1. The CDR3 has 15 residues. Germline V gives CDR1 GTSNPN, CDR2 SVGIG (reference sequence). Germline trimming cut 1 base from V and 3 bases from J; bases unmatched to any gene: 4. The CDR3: CAWSGGQGRTDTQYF. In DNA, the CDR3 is TGTGCCTGGAGTGGGGGACAGGGGCGGACAGATACGCAGTATTTT.

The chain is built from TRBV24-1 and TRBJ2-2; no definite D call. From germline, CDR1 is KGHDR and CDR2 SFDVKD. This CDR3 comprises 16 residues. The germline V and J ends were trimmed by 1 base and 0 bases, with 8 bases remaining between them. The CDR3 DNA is TGTGCCACCAGTGATTTATCGGTTTCGAACACCGGGGAGCTGTTTTTT. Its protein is CATSDLSVSNTGELFF.

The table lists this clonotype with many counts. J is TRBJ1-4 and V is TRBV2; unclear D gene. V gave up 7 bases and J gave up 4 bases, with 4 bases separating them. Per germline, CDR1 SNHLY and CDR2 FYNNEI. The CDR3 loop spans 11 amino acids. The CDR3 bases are TGTGCCAGCACACGTAATGAAAAACTGTTTTTT. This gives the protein CASTRNEKLFF. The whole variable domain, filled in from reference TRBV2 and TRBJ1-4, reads EPEVTQTPSHQVTQMGQEVILRCVPISNHLYFYWYRQILGQKVEFLVSFYNNEISEKSEIFDDQFSVERPDGSNFTLKIRSTKLEDSAMYFCASTRNEKLFFGSGTQLSVL.

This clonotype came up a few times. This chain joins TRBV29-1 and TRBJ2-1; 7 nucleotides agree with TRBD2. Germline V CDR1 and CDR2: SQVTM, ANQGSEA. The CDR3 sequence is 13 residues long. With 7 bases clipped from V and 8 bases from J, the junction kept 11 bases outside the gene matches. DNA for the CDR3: TGCAGCGCCAGCCCACTAGGGAGGGATGAGCAGTTCTTC. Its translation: CSASPLGRDEQFF.

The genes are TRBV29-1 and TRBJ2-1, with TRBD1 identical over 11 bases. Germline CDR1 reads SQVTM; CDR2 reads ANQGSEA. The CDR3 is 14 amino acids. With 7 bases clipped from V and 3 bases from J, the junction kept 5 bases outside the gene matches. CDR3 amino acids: CSGWTGGNYNEQFF. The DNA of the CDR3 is TGCAGCGGCTGGACAGGGGGCAACTACAATGAGCAGTTCTTC.

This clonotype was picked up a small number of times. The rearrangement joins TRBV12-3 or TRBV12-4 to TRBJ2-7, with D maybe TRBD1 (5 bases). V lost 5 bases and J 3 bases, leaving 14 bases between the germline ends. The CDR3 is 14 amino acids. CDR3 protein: CASSPGWQGYEQYF. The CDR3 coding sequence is TGTGCCAGCAGTCCCGGATGGCAGGGCTACGAGCAGTACTTC.

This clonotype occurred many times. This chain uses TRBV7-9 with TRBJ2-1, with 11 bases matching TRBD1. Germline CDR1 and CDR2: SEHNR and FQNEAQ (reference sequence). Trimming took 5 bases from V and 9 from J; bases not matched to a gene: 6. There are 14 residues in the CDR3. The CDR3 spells CASSRGQGALEQFF. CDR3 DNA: TGTGCCAGCAGCCGAGGACAGGGGGCACTTGAGCAGTTCTTC.

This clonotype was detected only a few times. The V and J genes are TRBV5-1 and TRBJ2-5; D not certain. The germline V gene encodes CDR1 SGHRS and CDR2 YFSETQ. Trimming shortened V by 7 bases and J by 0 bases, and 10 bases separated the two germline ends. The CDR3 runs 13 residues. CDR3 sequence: CASQVGYQETQYF. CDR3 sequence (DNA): TGCGCCAGCCAGGTGGGGTACCAAGAGACCCAGTACTTC.

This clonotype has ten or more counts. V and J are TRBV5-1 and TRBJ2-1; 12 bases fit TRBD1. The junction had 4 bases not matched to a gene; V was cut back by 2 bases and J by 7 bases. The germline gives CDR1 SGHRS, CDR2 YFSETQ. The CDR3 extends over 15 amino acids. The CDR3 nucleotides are TGCGCCAGCAGCTTACGGGACAGGGGGCGGAATGAGCAGTTCTTC. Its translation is CASSLRDRGRNEQFF.

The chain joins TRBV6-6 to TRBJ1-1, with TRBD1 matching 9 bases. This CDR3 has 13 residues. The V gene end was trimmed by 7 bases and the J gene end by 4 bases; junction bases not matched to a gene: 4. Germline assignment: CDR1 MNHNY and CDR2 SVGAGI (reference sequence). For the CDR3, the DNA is TGTGCCAGCAAATGGACAGGGGCCACTGAAGCTTTCTTT. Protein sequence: CASKWTGATEAFF.

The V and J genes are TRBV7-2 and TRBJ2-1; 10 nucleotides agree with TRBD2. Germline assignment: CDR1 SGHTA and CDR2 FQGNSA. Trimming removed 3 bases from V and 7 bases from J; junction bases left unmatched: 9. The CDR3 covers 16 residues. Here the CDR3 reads CASSLIAGGGWNEQFF. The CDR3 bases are TGTGCCAGCAGCTTGATAGCGGGGGGCGGCTGGAATGAGCAGTTCTTC.

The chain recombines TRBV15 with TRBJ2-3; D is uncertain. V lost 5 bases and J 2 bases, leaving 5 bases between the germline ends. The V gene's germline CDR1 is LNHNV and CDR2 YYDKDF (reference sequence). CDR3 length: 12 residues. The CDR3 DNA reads TGTGCCACCAGCGTTAACACAGATACGCAGTATTTT. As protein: CATSVNTDTQYF.

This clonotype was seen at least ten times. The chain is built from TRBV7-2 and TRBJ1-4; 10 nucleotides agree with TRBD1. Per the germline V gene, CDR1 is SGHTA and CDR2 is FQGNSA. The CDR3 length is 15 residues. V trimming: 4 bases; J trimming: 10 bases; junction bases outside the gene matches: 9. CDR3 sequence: CASSSYRDRGLKLFF. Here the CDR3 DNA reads TGTGCCAGCAGCTCTTACCGGGACAGGGGCTTAAAACTGTTTTTT. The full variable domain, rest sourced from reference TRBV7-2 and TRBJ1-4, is GAGVSQSPSNKVTEKGKDVELRCDPISGHTALYWYRQSLGQGLEFLIYFQGNSAPDKSGLPSDRFSAERTGGSVSTLTIQRTQQEDSAVYLCASSSYRDRGLKLFFGSGTQLSVL.

CDR3 nucleotides: TGCAGTGCCAGGACTAGCCCAGCGGAGACCCAGTACTTC. This sequence encodes CSARTSPAETQYF. The chain couples TRBV20-1 to TRBJ2-5, with 8 bases fitting TRBD2. The CDR3 length is 13 residues. V was pared by 6 bases and J by 5 bases, with 8 bases of the junction left unmatched. CDR1 is DFQATT, CDR2 SNEGSKA, per germline (reference sequence).

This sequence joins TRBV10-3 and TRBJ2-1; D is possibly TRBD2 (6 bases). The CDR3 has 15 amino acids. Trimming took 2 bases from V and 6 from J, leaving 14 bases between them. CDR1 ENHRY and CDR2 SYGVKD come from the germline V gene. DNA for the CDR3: TGTGCCATCAGTGAGCGGGGGAGTGATGGCAATGAGCAGTTCTTC. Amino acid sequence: CAISERGSDGNEQFF.